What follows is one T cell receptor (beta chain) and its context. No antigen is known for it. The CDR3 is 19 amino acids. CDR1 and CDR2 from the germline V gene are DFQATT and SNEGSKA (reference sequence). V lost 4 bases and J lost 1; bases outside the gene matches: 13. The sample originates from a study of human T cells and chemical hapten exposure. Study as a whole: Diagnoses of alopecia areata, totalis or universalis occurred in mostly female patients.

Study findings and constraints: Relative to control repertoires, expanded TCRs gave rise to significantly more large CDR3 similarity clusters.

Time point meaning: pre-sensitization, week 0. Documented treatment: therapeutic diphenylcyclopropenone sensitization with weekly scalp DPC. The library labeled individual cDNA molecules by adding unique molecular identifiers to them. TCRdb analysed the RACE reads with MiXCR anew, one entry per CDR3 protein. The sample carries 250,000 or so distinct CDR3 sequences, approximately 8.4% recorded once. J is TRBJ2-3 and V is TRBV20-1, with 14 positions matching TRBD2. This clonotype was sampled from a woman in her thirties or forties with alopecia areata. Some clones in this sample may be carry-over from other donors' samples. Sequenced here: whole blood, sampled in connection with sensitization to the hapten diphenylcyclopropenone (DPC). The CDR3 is CSANAGLAGEGWGTDTQYF. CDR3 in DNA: TGCAGTGCTAACGCGGGACTAGCGGGAGAAGGGTGGGGCACAGATACGCAGTATTTT.